The text below deals with one T cell receptor beta chain. Its target is unknown. The method was immunoSEQ multiplex PCR; TCRdb's version includes in-frame clones alone and lacks a portion of them. Altogether roughly 92,000 clones are present, 82% being singletons, with the ten largest covering more than 15%. The entry originates in a study of Ad26.COV2.S vaccination and SARS-CoV-2 variants. The CDR3 extends over 16 amino acids. Germline V gene sequence: CDR1 MNHEY, CDR2 SMNVEV (reference sequence). With 5 bases clipped from V and 1 base from J, the junction kept 8 bases outside the gene matches. Points from the study as a whole: Post-vaccination spike-specific CD8+ and CD4+ T cell responses reportedly had substantial breadth. The TCR breadth and depth analyses may have understated or missed part of the total T cell responses.

This receptor was taken from a human donor who had recovered from COVID-19. This specimen consisted of peripheral blood, obtained after recovery from COVID-19. The chain carries TRBV27 and TRBJ2-3; 8 nucleotides align to TRBD2. The CDR3 sequence is CASSPGGGLRTDTQYF. Here the CDR3 DNA reads TGTGCCAGCAGTCCCGGGGGGGGACTCCGCACAGATACGCAGTATTTT.